These 24 T cell receptor beta chains originate from one sample sequenced in a study of control samples from healthy donors and cancer patients. Here immunoSEQ multiplex PCR was the method, and the copy in TCRdb shows in-frame clones only, minus some. Found here are 90,000 or so clones, around 90% of them singletons; the top ten hold approximately 15%. The sequenced sample was blood. The receptors stem from a woman in her 70s in good health.

In DNA form, the CDR3 reads TGTGCCAGCAGCGTACAGGGATCCCGCAATCAGCCCCAGCATTTT. Translation gives CASSVQGSRNQPQHF. The chain links TRBV5-8 to TRBJ1-5, with D perhaps matching TRBD1 (6 bases). The germline CDR1 and CDR2 sequences are SGHTS and YDEGEE. V was cut by 4 bases and J by 2 bases, with 13 bases left in between. The CDR3 is made up of 15 amino acids.

CDR3 in DNA: TGTGCCAGCAGCGCCGGGACTAGCTGGAACACCGGGGAGCTGTTTTTT. It specifies CASSAGTSWNTGELFF. J is TRBJ2-2 and V is TRBV9, with 9 bases matching TRBD2. Trimming cost V 3 bases and J 1 base; bases outside gene matches: 4. This CDR3 spans 16 amino acids. Per the germline V gene, CDR1 is SGDLS and CDR2 is YYNGEE. Complete variable domain (other parts from reference TRBV9 and TRBJ2-2): DSGVTQTPKHLITATGQRVTLRCSPRSGDLSVYWYQQSLDQGLQFLIQYYNGEERAKGNILERFSAQQFPDLHSELNLSSLELGDSALYFCASSAGTSWNTGELFFGEGSRLTVL.

This clone occurred a few times. This chain uses TRBV11-2 with TRBJ1-2, with a weak D call TRBD1 (5 bases). Trimming cost V 5 bases and J 8 bases, with 9 bases left between them. This CDR3 contains 11 residues. Per germline, CDR1 SGHAT and CDR2 FQNNGV. CDR3 in amino acids: CASSRGRGYTF. The CDR3, as DNA: TGTGCCAGCAGCAGGGGAAGGGGCTACACCTTC.

The chain employs TRBV4-2 and TRBJ1-5; 7 bases agree with TRBD1. V trimming: 5 bases; J trimming: 5 bases; junction bases outside the gene matches: 6. This CDR3 contains 14 residues. The germline V gene encodes CDR1 LGHNA and CDR2 YNFKEQ. CDR3 nucleotides: TGTGCCAGCAGCGACGACAGGGCTGATCAGCCCCAGCATTTT. This codes for CASSDDRADQPQHF.

The sample holds one count of this clone. The V gene is TRBV14, the J gene TRBJ1-4, with D hard to call. The CDR3 contains 14 residues. V dropped 3 bases and J dropped 0 bases, with 5 bases sitting between them. Looked up from germline, CDR1 is SGHDN and CDR2 is FVKESK. CDR3 bases: TGTGCCAGCAGCCATATTTCAACTAATGAAAAACTGTTTTTT. This encodes CASSHISTNEKLFF.

This clone was counted only a few times. The chain joins TRBV11-2 to TRBJ2-7, with D possibly TRBD1 on 6 matching bases. CDR1 is SGHAT and CDR2 is FQNNGV in the germline V gene. V was trimmed by 6 bases and J by 6 bases, leaving 12 bases between them. The CDR3 has 12 amino acids. This CDR3 reads CASSQNRVEQYF. The CDR3 DNA reads TGTGCCAGCAGTCAAAACAGGGTCGAGCAGTACTTC.

The gene calls are TRBV7-9 and TRBJ1-2; 12 bases are shared with TRBD1. Germline loops: CDR1 SEHNR, CDR2 FQNEAQ (reference sequence). V shed 1 base and J 7 bases; nucleotides not matched to a gene: 7. This CDR3 contains 16 residues. The chain's CDR3 is CASSLEGTGGALGYTF. The CDR3 coding sequence is TGTGCCAGCAGCTTAGAAGGGACAGGGGGCGCGCTTGGCTACACCTTC.

Concerning this clone: Other DNA sequences in the same sample also yield this CDR3. This chain joins TRBV19 and TRBJ1-2, with 10 bases lining up with TRBD1. Germline V gives CDR1 LNHDA, CDR2 SQIVND (reference sequence). The CDR3 totals 14 residues. J was trimmed by 4 bases and V by 11 bases; bases with no gene match: 10. The CDR3 reads CASSPGTGVYGYTF. CDR3 DNA: TGTGCCTCTTCCCCAGGGACAGGGGTCTATGGCTACACCTTC.

The gene calls are TRBV3-1 (or the pseudogene TRBV3-2) and TRBJ2-7; 9 positions agree with TRBD2. V lost 4 bases, J lost 11 bases, and 12 bases stayed unmatched. Looked up from germline, CDR1 is LGHDT and CDR2 is YNNKEL (reference sequence). The CDR3 is 14 amino acids. The CDR3 DNA reads as TGTGCCAGCAGCCCGGCCCTTACTAGCGGGTGGGAGTACTTC. It is translated as CASSPALTSGWEYF.

CDR3 DNA: TGTGCCAGCAGTGACCATTGGGATCCGCTGTGGGAAAAACTGTTTTTT. Its protein product is CASSDHWDPLWEKLFF. The gene calls are TRBV6-4 and TRBJ1-4; D is uncertain. The germline CDR1 and CDR2 sequences are MRHNA and SNTAGT. The CDR3 totals 16 residues. V dropped 2 bases and J dropped 8 bases, with 18 bases sitting between them.

The rearrangement uses TRBV19 and TRBJ1-1; no firm D call. There are 15 residues in the CDR3. Germline V gene lookup returns CDR1 LNHDA and CDR2 SQIVND (reference sequence). Trimming left V 2 bases short and J 1 base short, with 11 bases between. CDR3 nucleotide sequence: TGTGCCAGTAGTATAAGCATCGGCTCGAACACTGAAGCTTTCTTT. Translated: CASSISIGSNTEAFF.

The V call is TRBV6-6, the J call TRBJ1-5, with D possibly being TRBD1 (6 bases). The V end lost 5 bases, the J end lost 0 bases, and 14 bases lay between the germline ends. The CDR3 totals 16 residues. CDR1 is MNHNY, CDR2 SVGAGI, per germline (reference sequence). CDR3 DNA sequence: TGTGCCAGCAGTCCCGGACAGACGTATAGCAATCAGCCCCAGCATTTT. This sequence encodes CASSPGQTYSNQPQHF.

V is TRBV18 and J is TRBJ2-3; 8 positions match TRBD2. V shed 4 bases and J 5 bases; nucleotides not matched to a gene: 11. The V gene's germline CDR1 is KGHSH and CDR2 LQKENI. This CDR3 has 16 amino acids. The CDR3 loop reads CASSRDVSGREDTQYF. CDR3 bases: TGTGCCAGCTCACGGGACGTCTCCGGGAGGGAAGATACGCAGTATTTT.

J is TRBJ2-4 and V is TRBV5-1; D tentatively reads TRBD1 or TRBD2 (6 bases each). The CDR3 is 17 residues long. The V end lost 3 bases, the J end lost 11 bases, and 27 bases lay between the germline ends. Germline CDR1 reads SGHRS; CDR2 reads YFSETQ. CDR3: CASSSIPPGSRGHFQYF. The CDR3 nucleotides are TGCGCCAGCAGCTCGATTCCCCCCGGGTCGCGGGGACATTTTCAGTACTTC.

This chain's CDR3 is CASSLQGANTEAFF. CDR3 in DNA: TGTGCCAGCAGCCTACAGGGAGCCAACACTGAAGCTTTCTTT. The chain is built from TRBV6-2 or TRBV6-3 and TRBJ1-1; tentatively, D is TRBD1 (6 bases). Germline lookup yields CDR1 MNHEY and CDR2 SVGEGT. The CDR3 extends over 14 amino acids. V was pared by 6 bases and J by 2 bases, with 13 bases between.

The CDR3 loop reads CASSQSRDRVTNEKLFF. The CDR3 nucleotides read TGTGCCAGCAGCCAGTCCCGGGACAGGGTAACTAATGAAAAACTGTTTTTT. The V and J genes are TRBV3-1 (or the pseudogene TRBV3-2) and TRBJ1-4, with TRBD1 matching 9 bases. There are 17 residues in the CDR3. Trimming cost V 3 bases and J 1 base; bases outside gene matches: 6. Germline CDR1 and CDR2: LGHDT and YNNKEL (reference sequence).

This rearrangement joins TRBV15 to TRBJ1-5; D unresolved. Germline V CDR1 and CDR2: LNHNV, YYDKDF (reference sequence). Between the trimmed V and J ends, which lost 1 base and 0 bases, there was a span of 4 bases. There are 14 residues in the CDR3. CDR3 sequence (DNA): TGTGCCACCAGCAGAGGGGGTAGCAATCAGCCCCAGCATTTT. The encoded protein is CATSRGGSNQPQHF.

The V call is TRBV5-4, the J call TRBJ1-2; the D is unclear. Looked up from germline, CDR1 is SGHNT and CDR2 is YYREEE (reference sequence). V was shortened by 1 base and J by 5 bases, with 12 bases between the two germline ends. The CDR3 length is 14 residues. The CDR3 loop reads CASSLKDGIYGYTF. Written as DNA, the CDR3 is TGTGCCAGCAGCTTGAAGGACGGCATATATGGCTACACCTTC.

The rearrangement joins TRBV19 to TRBJ2-1, with 12 bases identical to TRBD2. This CDR3 has 15 amino acids. Trimming cost V 5 bases and J 6 bases; bases outside gene matches: 5. The germline gives CDR1 LNHDA, CDR2 SQIVND (reference sequence). The CDR3 sequence: CASSGGLAGINEQFF. CDR3 in DNA: TGTGCCAGTAGTGGGGGACTAGCGGGTATCAATGAGCAGTTCTTC.

The chain combines TRBV10-3 with TRBJ1-2, with 7 bases matching TRBD1. Germline values: CDR1 ENHRY, CDR2 SYGVKD. The CDR3 totals 15 residues. With 0 bases clipped from V and 8 bases from J, the junction kept 9 bases outside the gene matches. CDR3 sequence reads: CAISESGQAIGGYTF. The CDR3 bases are TGTGCCATCAGTGAGTCCGGACAGGCCATCGGGGGCTACACCTTC.

The chain employs TRBV7-8 and TRBJ1-1; 7 bases map to TRBD1. This CDR3 spans 15 amino acids. The trim removed 5 bases at V and 5 bases at J, leaving 11 bases unmatched. CDR1 is SGHVS, CDR2 FQNEAQ, per germline. CDR3 region: CASSTSTGVGTEAFF. CDR3 DNA: TGTGCCAGCAGCACTTCCACAGGGGTCGGGACTGAAGCTTTCTTT.

The chain recombines TRBV23-1 with TRBJ1-5, with D unresolved. TRBV23-1 qualifies as an ORF whose function is uncertain. Trimming left V 3 bases short and J 3 bases short, with 3 bases between. The CDR3 is 12 residues long. CDR3 amino acids: CASSQDNQPQHF. The CDR3 bases are TGCGCCAGCAGTCAGGACAATCAGCCCCAGCATTTT.

J is TRBJ2-2 and V is TRBV30; tentatively, D is TRBD1 or TRBD2 (5 bases each). Trimming removed 0 bases at V and 7 bases at J, with 9 bases between. Germline CDR1 is GTSNPN and CDR2 is SVGIG (reference sequence). The CDR3 runs to 13 residues. DNA of the CDR3: TGTGCCTGGAGTGTACAGGACTTCGGGGAGCTGTTTTTT. This gives the protein CAWSVQDFGELFF.

A word on this clone: This sample includes further DNA sequences coding for the same CDR3. The chain recombines TRBV4-1 with TRBJ1-1; D is possibly TRBD1 (5 bases). Germline V gene lookup returns CDR1 MGHRA and CDR2 YSYEKL. V was pared by 5 bases and J by 5 bases, with 12 bases between. The CDR3 runs 13 residues. CDR3 DNA sequence: TGCGCCAGCAGCACGACAGAGTTTACTGAAGCTTTCTTT. Translation gives CASSTTEFTEAFF.